This T cell receptor (beta chain) was sequenced during a study of T cells in Graves' hyperthyroidism and ophthalmopathy. The TCR beta CDR3 regions underwent amplification using RNA transcripts as the source. The study used the HTBI primer set for a first-round RT-PCR of the TCR CDR3. TCRdb analysed the multiplex PCR reads with MiXCR anew, one entry per CDR3 protein. The sample lists 300,000 to 400,000 distinct CDR3 sequences; 15% to 20% were seen once. Germline V lookup: CDR1 LNHNV, CDR2 YYDKDF (reference sequence). The CDR3 consists of 15 residues. V shed 3 bases and J 7 bases; nucleotides not matched to a gene: 5. Graves' hyperthyroidism showing no ophthalmopathy progression within 18 months was considered stable.

The rearrangement links TRBV15 to TRBJ1-5, with 11 positions matching TRBD1. The receptor comes from a woman aged 50 to 65 with Graves' hyperthyroidism. Material: blood. The CDR3 bases are TGTGCCACCAGCAGTACGGGACAGGGGGTGCAGCCCCAGCATTTT. It specifies CATSSTGQGVQPQHF.